The 10 T cell receptor beta chains listed next were all sequenced from one sample in a study of CD8+ T cells in alopecia areata. After isolation, RNA underwent reverse transcription to generate cDNA as the sequencing template. Profiling relied on immunoSEQ multiplex PCR, and the TCRdb table lists in-frame clones only, not all of them. The sample consists of hundreds of thousands of clones, about 68% of them appearing once. The source was CD4+ T cells sorted from blood, collected at week 0. The receptor source for this set is a human donor with alopecia areata.

This chain joins TRBV19 and TRBJ1-6, with D possibly matching TRBD1 (5 bases). The CDR3 covers 14 residues. V dropped 6 bases and J dropped 7 bases, with 13 bases sitting between them. Germline CDR1 is LNHDA and CDR2 is SQIVND (reference sequence). The CDR3 nucleotides are TGTGCCAGTAGCCTGCAGGGTGGAAATTCACCCCTCCACTTT. This translates into CASSLQGGNSPLHF. Full variable domain (outside the CDR3, taken from reference TRBV19 and TRBJ1-6): DGGITQSPKYLFRKEGQNVTLSCEQNLNHDAMYWYRQDPGQGLRLIYYSQIVNDFQKGDIAEGYSVSREKKESFPLTVTSAQKNPTAFYLCASSLQGGNSPLHFGNGTRLTVT.

This clone was picked up a small number of times. The chain is built from TRBV30 and TRBJ2-1; 9 bases line up with TRBD2. This CDR3 has 15 residues. V was pared by 0 bases and J by 8 bases, with 8 bases of the junction left unmatched. Germline assignment: CDR1 GTSNPN and CDR2 SVGIG (reference sequence). The DNA for the CDR3 is TGTGCCTGGAGTGTACTTAGCGGGGGTCGGGATGAGCAGTTCTTC. This gives the protein CAWSVLSGGRDEQFF.

Comments on this clone: Relative to the germline gene, one junction end is altered; a read error may explain this. This rearrangement joins TRBV7-7 to TRBJ2-5; D unresolved. This CDR3 is built from 13 residues. Germline V gene data show CDR1 as SSHAT and CDR2 as FNYEAQ (reference sequence). Here the CDR3 reads CASSLVLQETQYF. The DNA of the CDR3 is TGTGCTAGCAGCTTAGTTCTCCAAGAGACCCAGTACTTC.

This clone has a handful of counts. V and J are TRBV29-1 and TRBJ1-2; TRBD1 is a possible D gene (6 bases). This CDR3 is built from 12 residues. Germline loops: CDR1 SQVTM, CDR2 ANQGSEA. Trimming left V 6 bases short and J 4 bases short, with 12 bases between. The CDR3 loop reads CSVLQGRYGYTF. CDR3 DNA: TGCAGCGTCCTACAGGGCCGCTATGGCTACACCTTC. The full variable domain, with the rest looked up from reference TRBV29-1 and TRBJ1-2, is SAVISQKPSRDICQRGTSLTIQCQVDSQVTMMFWYRQQPGQSLTLIATANQGSEATYESGFVIDKFPISRPNLTFSTLTVSNMSPEDSSIYLCSVLQGRYGYTFGSGTRLTVV.

The chain couples TRBV5-1 to TRBJ2-1, with a tentative D call TRBD2 (5 bases). Per the germline V gene, CDR1 is SGHRS and CDR2 is YFSETQ. There are 14 residues in the CDR3. V was trimmed by 5 bases and J by 8 bases, leaving 17 bases between them. The CDR3 DNA sequence: TGCGCCAGCAGATTCGGGGTAGGGTGGGATGAGCAGTTCTTC. It specifies CASRFGVGWDEQFF.

This clone was observed a handful of times. J is TRBJ2-3 and V is TRBV6-6; TRBD1 agrees at 8 bases. Unmatched junction bases numbered 2, after V lost 5 bases and J lost 4 bases. This CDR3 region has 13 residues. The germline V gene has CDR1 MNHNY and CDR2 SVGAGI (reference sequence). The CDR3 nucleotides read TGTGCCAGCAGTCCAGGGGGCGCAGATACGCAGTATTTT. Amino acids: CASSPGGADTQYF.

This clone has just a few counts. This rearrangement joins TRBV27 to TRBJ1-5, with no clear D. Trimming left V 3 bases short and J 2 bases short, with 8 bases between. Germline CDR1 MNHEY, CDR2 SMNVEV (reference sequence). The CDR3 has 14 residues. CDR3 sequence (DNA): TGTGCCAGCAGTTTGGGATTCGGCAATCAGCCCCAGCATTTT. It translates to CASSLGFGNQPQHF.

This chain uses TRBV2 with TRBJ1-5; D not certain. This CDR3 spans 13 amino acids. Trimming removed 3 bases at V and 4 bases at J, with 7 bases between. Germline V gives CDR1 SNHLY, CDR2 FYNNEI. The CDR3: CASSDGLNQPQHF. The CDR3 nucleotides read TGTGCCAGCAGTGACGGGCTTAATCAGCCCCAGCATTTT.

On this clone itself: Relative to the germline gene, one junction end is altered; a read error may explain this. This chain links TRBV13 with TRBJ2-1; 10 nucleotides line up with TRBD2. In germline, CDR1 is PRHDT, CDR2 FYEKMQ (reference sequence). There are 15 residues in the CDR3. The CDR3 nucleotides are TGTGCCAGCAACTTAGGACTAGCGGCTACCAATGAGCAGTTCTTC. Translated, it gives CASNLGLAATNEQFF.

The CDR3 sequence: CASRPEGGADTQYF. CDR3 coding DNA: TGTGCCAGCAGGCCTGAGGGAGGTGCGGATACGCAGTATTTT. The J gene is TRBJ2-3, the V gene TRBV2; the D gene is possibly TRBD2 (6 bases). Per the germline V gene, CDR1 is SNHLY and CDR2 is FYNNEI. Between the trimmed V and J ends, which lost 6 bases and 6 bases, there was a span of 16 bases. This CDR3 contains 14 residues.